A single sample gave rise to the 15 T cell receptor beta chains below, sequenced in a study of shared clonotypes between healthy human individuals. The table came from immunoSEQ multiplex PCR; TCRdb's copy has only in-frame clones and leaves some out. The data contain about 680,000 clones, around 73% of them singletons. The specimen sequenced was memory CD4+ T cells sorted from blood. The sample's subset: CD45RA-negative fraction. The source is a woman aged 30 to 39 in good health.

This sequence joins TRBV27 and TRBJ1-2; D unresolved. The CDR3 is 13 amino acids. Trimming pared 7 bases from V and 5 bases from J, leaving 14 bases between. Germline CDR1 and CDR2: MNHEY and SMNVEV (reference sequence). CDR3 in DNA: TGTGCCAGCAAGTCGCCGGGAAGGTATGGCTACACCTTC. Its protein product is CASKSPGRYGYTF.

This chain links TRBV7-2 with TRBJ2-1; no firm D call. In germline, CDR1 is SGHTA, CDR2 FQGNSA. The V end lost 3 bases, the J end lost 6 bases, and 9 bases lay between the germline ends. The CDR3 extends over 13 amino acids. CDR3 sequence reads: CASSLGYPNEQFF. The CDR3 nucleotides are TGTGCCAGCAGCTTGGGCTACCCCAATGAGCAGTTCTTC.

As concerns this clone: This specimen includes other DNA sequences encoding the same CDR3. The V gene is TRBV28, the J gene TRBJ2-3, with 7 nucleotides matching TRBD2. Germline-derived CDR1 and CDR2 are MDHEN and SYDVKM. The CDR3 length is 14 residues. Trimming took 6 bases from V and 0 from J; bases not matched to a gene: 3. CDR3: CASRSGTSTDTQYF. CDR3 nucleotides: TGTGCCAGCAGAAGCGGGACTAGCACAGATACGCAGTATTTT.

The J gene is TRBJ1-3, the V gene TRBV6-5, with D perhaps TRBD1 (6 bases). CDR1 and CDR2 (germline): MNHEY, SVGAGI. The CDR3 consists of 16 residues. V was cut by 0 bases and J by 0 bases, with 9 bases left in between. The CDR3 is CASSYSQGHSGNTIYF. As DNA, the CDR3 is TGTGCCAGCAGTTACTCCCAGGGACACTCTGGAAACACCATATATTTT.

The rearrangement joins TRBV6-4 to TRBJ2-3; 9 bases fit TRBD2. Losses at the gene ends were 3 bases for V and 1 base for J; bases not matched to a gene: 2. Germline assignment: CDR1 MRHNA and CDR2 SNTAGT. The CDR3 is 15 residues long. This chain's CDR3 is CASSERTSGTDTQYF. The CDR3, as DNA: TGTGCCAGCAGTGAGAGGACTAGCGGCACAGATACGCAGTATTTT.

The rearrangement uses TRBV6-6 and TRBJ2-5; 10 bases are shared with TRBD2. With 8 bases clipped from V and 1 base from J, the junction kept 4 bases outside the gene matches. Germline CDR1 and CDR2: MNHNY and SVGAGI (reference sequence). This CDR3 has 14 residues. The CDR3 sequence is CASGLAETQETQYF. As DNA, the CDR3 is TGTGCCAGCGGACTAGCGGAGACCCAAGAGACCCAGTACTTC.

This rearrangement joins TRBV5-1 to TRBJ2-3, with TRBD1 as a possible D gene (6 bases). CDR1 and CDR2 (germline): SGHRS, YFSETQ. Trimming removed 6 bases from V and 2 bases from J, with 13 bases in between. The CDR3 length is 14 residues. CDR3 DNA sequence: TGCGCCAGCACAATGGGACAACACACAGATACGCAGTATTTT. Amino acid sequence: CASTMGQHTDTQYF.

The CDR3 DNA is TGCGCTCTTGGGGGAAAACTGTTTTTT. It encodes CALGGKLFF. This rearrangement joins TRBV23-1 to TRBJ1-4, with D possibly TRBD1 on 5 matching bases. TRBV23-1 is known as an ORF, though its function is uncertain. The CDR3 contains 9 residues.

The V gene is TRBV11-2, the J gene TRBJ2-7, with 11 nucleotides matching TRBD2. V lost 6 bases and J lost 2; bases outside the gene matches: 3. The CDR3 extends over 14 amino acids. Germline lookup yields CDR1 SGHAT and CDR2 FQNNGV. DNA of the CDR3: TGTGCCAGCAGAAGACTAGCGGGACCCTACGAGCAGTACTTC. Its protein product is CASRRLAGPYEQYF.

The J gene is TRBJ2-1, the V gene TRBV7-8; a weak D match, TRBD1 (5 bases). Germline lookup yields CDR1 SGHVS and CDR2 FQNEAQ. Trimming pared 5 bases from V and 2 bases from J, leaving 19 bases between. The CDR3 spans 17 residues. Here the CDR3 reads CASSGKGQALTYNEQFF. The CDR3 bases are TGTGCCAGCAGCGGCAAGGGGCAGGCACTAACCTACAATGAGCAGTTCTTC.

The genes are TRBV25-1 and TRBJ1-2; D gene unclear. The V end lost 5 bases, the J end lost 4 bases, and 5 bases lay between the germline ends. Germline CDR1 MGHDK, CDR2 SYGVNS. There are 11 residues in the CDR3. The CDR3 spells CASSKGYGYTF. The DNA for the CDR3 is TGTGCCAGCAGTAAGGGCTATGGCTACACCTTC.

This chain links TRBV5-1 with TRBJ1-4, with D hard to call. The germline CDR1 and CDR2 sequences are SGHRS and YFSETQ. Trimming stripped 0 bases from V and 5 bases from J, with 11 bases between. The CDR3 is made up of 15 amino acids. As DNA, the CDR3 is TGCGCCAGCAGCTTGGTTGCAGCCCAAAATGAAAAACTGTTTTTT. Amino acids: CASSLVAAQNEKLFF.

CDR3 DNA sequence: TGTGCCAGCAGTGTGGCCGACATTCAGTACTTC. Translation gives CASSVADIQYF. The V and J genes are TRBV6-1 and TRBJ2-4; D is unresolved. The CDR3 spans 11 residues. The germline V and J ends were trimmed by 4 bases and 8 bases, with 6 bases remaining between them. CDR1 is MNHNS and CDR2 is SASEGT in the germline V gene.

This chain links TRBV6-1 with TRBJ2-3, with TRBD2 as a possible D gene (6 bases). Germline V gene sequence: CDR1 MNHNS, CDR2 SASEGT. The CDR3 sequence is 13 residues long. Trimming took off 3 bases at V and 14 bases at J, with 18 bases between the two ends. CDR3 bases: TGTGCCAGCAGTGACCCCGGACGGTACGGGGGGTATTTT. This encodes CASSDPGRYGGYF.

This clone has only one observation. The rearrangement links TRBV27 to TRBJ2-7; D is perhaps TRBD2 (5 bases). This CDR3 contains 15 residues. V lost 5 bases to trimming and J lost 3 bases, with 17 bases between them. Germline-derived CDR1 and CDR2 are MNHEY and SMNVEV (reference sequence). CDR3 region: CASSKGADHIYEQYF. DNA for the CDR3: TGTGCCAGCAGTAAAGGAGCGGACCATATCTACGAGCAGTACTTC.